The entry below describes one T cell receptor (beta chain). The target antigen is unknown. The CDR3 covers 15 residues. Germline lookup yields CDR1 LNHDA and CDR2 SQIVND (reference sequence). Unmatched junction bases numbered 4, after V lost 4 bases and J lost 3 bases. This entry is derived from a study of T cell responses to AZD1222 COVID-19 vaccine. Study findings and constraints: Donors, mostly white British, included more females; clonal diversity was possibly underestimated. Researchers took repertoire samples only after the peak T cell response had come.

The data were produced by immunoSEQ multiplex PCR, yet TCRdb's version contains in-frame clones alone and is incomplete. The table lists around 140,000 clones, approximately 90% of them singletons, with 2.5% to 4% in the top ten. This sequence originates from an adult who received the AZD1222 COVID-19 vaccine. The chain joins TRBV19 to TRBJ2-1, with 9 bases lining up with TRBD2. The starting material was peripheral blood, obtained 28 days after the second AZD1222 dose. Here the CDR3 reads CASSRGSGSYNEQFF. The CDR3 DNA sequence: TGTGCCAGTAGTAGGGGTAGCGGGAGCTACAATGAGCAGTTCTTC.